Listed here are 20 T cell receptor beta chains from one sample, sequenced in a study of shared clonotypes between healthy human individuals. It was CD45RO-negative cells, positively selected for CCR7, that made up naive CD8 cells, with terminally differentiated effector memory CD45RA+ cells excluded. The assay was immunoSEQ multiplex PCR, and TCRdb's table has in-frame clones only and misses some. The sample contains some 600,000 clones, around 96% of which appear only once. Sequencing was done on a sample of naive CD8+ T cells sorted from blood. All receptors derive from a woman aged 25 to 39 in good health.

The chain links TRBV19 to TRBJ2-1, with 11 bases aligning to TRBD2. The V and J ends lost 6 bases and 10 bases, in that order; junction bases with no gene match: 8. This CDR3 has 14 amino acids. Germline V lookup: CDR1 LNHDA, CDR2 SQIVND (reference sequence). CDR3 amino acids: CASRIVAGGEEQFF. For the CDR3, the DNA is TGTGCCAGTAGGATCGTAGCGGGAGGGGAGGAGCAGTTCTTC.

The chain uses TRBV27 and TRBJ2-5; D not certain. CDR1 and CDR2 from the germline V gene are MNHEY and SMNVEV (reference sequence). This CDR3 is built from 15 residues. V dropped 5 bases and J dropped 0 bases, with 13 bases sitting between them. In DNA form, the CDR3 reads TGTGCCAGCAGTGGAAGGCCGCAGTACCAAGAGACCCAGTACTTC. Amino acids: CASSGRPQYQETQYF.

J is TRBJ2-3 and V is TRBV13; no firm D call. Germline V gene data show CDR1 as PRHDT and CDR2 as FYEKMQ (reference sequence). V was cut by 0 bases and J by 9 bases, with 7 bases left in between. This CDR3 spans 12 amino acids. The CDR3 bases are TGTGCCAGCAGCTTAGGAACAGCAACGCAGTATTTT. Residues: CASSLGTATQYF.

The chain has TRBV21-1 and TRBJ2-1; the listed D gene, TRBD2, was not tested against the DNA. TRBV21-1 is a pseudogene locus. The CDR3 totals 18 residues. The CDR3 DNA reads TGTGCCAGCAGCAAAGAGACTAGCGGGGGGAGCTCCTACAATGAGCAGTTCTTC. Translation gives CASSKETSGGSSYNEQFF.

This chain joins TRBV6-4 and TRBJ1-1; D unresolved. Germline lookup yields CDR1 MRHNA and CDR2 SNTAGT. There are 13 residues in the CDR3. The V end lost 0 bases, the J end lost 5 bases, and 7 bases lay between the germline ends. The DNA of the CDR3 is TGTGCCAGCAGTGACTCGATAGGGACTGAAGCTTTCTTT. It is translated as CASSDSIGTEAFF.

In DNA, the CDR3 is TGTGCCAGCAGTGAAGGGCGGTTCTACGAGCAGTACTTC. Translating it yields CASSEGRFYEQYF. This rearrangement joins TRBV25-1 to TRBJ2-7; unclear D gene. Trimming cost V 2 bases and J 3 bases, with 8 bases left between them. The CDR3 has 13 amino acids. Germline V gene sequence: CDR1 MGHDK, CDR2 SYGVNS.

This chain connects TRBV28 to TRBJ2-7; TRBD2 matches 7 bases. The length of the CDR3 is 14 residues. V gave up 5 bases and J gave up 0 bases; unmatched junction bases: 4. Germline V gene lookup returns CDR1 MDHEN and CDR2 SYDVKM. CDR3 protein: CASSPLAVSYEQYF. For the CDR3, the DNA is TGTGCCAGCAGTCCCCTAGCGGTCTCCTACGAGCAGTACTTC.

This clone showed up just once. The rearrangement uses TRBV7-3 and TRBJ1-1; D is unresolved. Trimming cost V 6 bases and J 5 bases, with 13 bases left between them. CDR1 and CDR2 from the germline V gene are SGHTA and FQGTGA. This CDR3 contains 13 residues. The CDR3 coding sequence is TGTGCCAGCAGTGGGTCTCTGGGGACTGAAGCTTTCTTT. Residues: CASSGSLGTEAFF.

V is TRBV5-4 and J is TRBJ1-2, with D possibly matching TRBD1 (6 bases). From germline, CDR1 is SGHNT and CDR2 YYREEE (reference sequence). The CDR3 has 14 residues. Deletions cut 3 bases from V and 2 bases from J, with 11 bases between. In DNA form, the CDR3 reads TGTGCCAGCAGCTCAATAACAGGGAACTATGGCTACACCTTC. It specifies CASSSITGNYGYTF.

This chain joins TRBV11-2 and TRBJ2-7; 7 nucleotides match TRBD2. With 2 bases clipped from V and 0 bases from J, the junction kept 7 bases outside the gene matches. Germline loops: CDR1 SGHAT, CDR2 FQNNGV. The CDR3 consists of 16 residues. DNA of the CDR3: TGTGCCAGCAGCTTACTAGCGGTATCCCCCTCCTACGAGCAGTACTTC. This translates into CASSLLAVSPSYEQYF.

This chain uses TRBV5-1 with TRBJ2-2; no clear D gene. Germline lookup yields CDR1 SGHRS and CDR2 YFSETQ. This CDR3 spans 14 amino acids. V shed 1 base and J shed 4 bases, with 8 bases lying between them. The CDR3 loop is CASSLSGGTGELFF. CDR3 DNA sequence: TGCGCCAGCAGCTTGTCTGGTGGCACCGGGGAGCTGTTTTTT.

The V and J genes are TRBV7-3 and TRBJ2-1; 11 nucleotides align to TRBD1. V shed 1 base and J 8 bases; nucleotides not matched to a gene: 1. This CDR3 is 14 amino acids long. Germline CDR1 and CDR2: SGHTA and FQGTGA. CDR3 residues: CASSLMGQGDEQFF. Written as DNA, the CDR3 is TGTGCCAGCAGCTTAATGGGACAGGGGGATGAGCAGTTCTTC.

This sequence joins TRBV5-5 and TRBJ1-2; 7 bases line up with TRBD1. The CDR3 sequence is 15 residues long. The junction had 8 bases not matched to a gene; V was cut back by 2 bases and J by 4 bases. Germline CDR1 SGHKS, CDR2 YYEKEE (reference sequence). CDR3 DNA: TGTGCCAGCAGCTTCGTCGGGACAGATACCTATGGCTACACCTTC. This gives the protein CASSFVGTDTYGYTF. The full variable domain, completed using reference TRBV5-5 and TRBJ1-2, is DAGVTQSPTHLIKTRGQQVTLRCSPISGHKSVSWYQQVLGQGPQFIFQYYEKEERGRGNFPDRFSARQFPNYSSELNVNALLLGDSALYLCASSFVGTDTYGYTFGSGTRLTVV.

The CDR3 DNA reads as TGTGCCAGCAGCGGGATGAACACTGAAGCTTTCTTT. Its protein product is CASSGMNTEAFF. The chain recombines TRBV9 with TRBJ1-1, with D hard to call. Deletions cut 3 bases from V and 0 bases from J, with 3 bases between. The CDR3 loop spans 12 amino acids. From germline, CDR1 is SGDLS and CDR2 YYNGEE.

The CDR3 is CSVDRGGYGEQYF. The CDR3 DNA is TGCAGCGTTGATCGGGGGGGCTACGGCGAGCAGTACTTC. The V call is TRBV29-1, the J call TRBJ2-7; 8 bases match TRBD2. This CDR3 region has 13 residues. From germline, CDR1 is SQVTM and CDR2 ANQGSEA. V was clipped by 3 bases and J by 6 bases; unmatched bases: 7.

The chain recombines TRBV28 with TRBJ2-1; D gene uncertain. This CDR3 comprises 13 residues. The germline V and J ends were trimmed by 3 bases and 7 bases, with 10 bases remaining between them. Germline CDR1 reads MDHEN; CDR2 reads SYDVKM. CDR3 amino acids: CASSFLGGNEQFF. CDR3 nucleotide sequence: TGTGCCAGCAGTTTCTTGGGTGGGAATGAGCAGTTCTTC.

V gene TRBV19 combines with J gene TRBJ2-2, with TRBD2 matching 13 bases. Per the germline V gene, CDR1 is LNHDA and CDR2 is SQIVND (reference sequence). Trimming at V came to 7 bases and at J to 6 bases, leaving 5 bases not matched to a gene. The CDR3 has 15 amino acids. The CDR3 sequence: CASNPGLAGAGELFF. CDR3 bases: TGTGCCAGTAACCCAGGACTAGCGGGAGCCGGGGAGCTGTTTTTT.

The CDR3 spells CASSLEVRPNYGYTF. In nucleotides, the CDR3 is TGTGCCAGCAGCTTGGAAGTAAGGCCTAACTATGGCTACACCTTC. The genes are TRBV5-4 and TRBJ1-2; D is ambiguous. The germline gives CDR1 SGHNT, CDR2 YYREEE (reference sequence). Trimming stripped 0 bases from V and 0 bases from J, with 9 bases between. The CDR3 loop spans 15 amino acids.

The chain combines TRBV11-2 with TRBJ2-4; maybe TRBD2 (5 bases). The CDR3 consists of 14 residues. The germline V gene encodes CDR1 SGHAT and CDR2 FQNNGV. Trimming shortened V by 8 bases and J by 2 bases, and 13 bases separated the two germline ends. The CDR3 region is CASRGLRSKNIQYF. CDR3 sequence (DNA): TGTGCCAGCCGGGGTCTTAGATCCAAAAACATTCAGTACTTC.

The chain couples TRBV28 to TRBJ2-7; perhaps TRBD2 as D (7 bases). The length of the CDR3 is 13 residues. V was clipped by 8 bases and J by 1 base, with 12 bases between them. Per the germline V gene, CDR1 is MDHEN and CDR2 is SYDVKM. The CDR3: CASQGRGSYEQYF. In DNA, the CDR3 is TGTGCCAGCCAGGGGCGGGGGTCCTACGAGCAGTACTTC. The full variable domain, with the rest looked up from reference TRBV28 and TRBJ2-7, is DVKVTQSSRYLVKRTGEKVFLECVQDMDHENMFWYRQDPGLGLRLIYFSYDVKMKEKGDIPEGYSVSREKKERFSLILESASTNQTSMYLCASQGRGSYEQYFGPGTRLTVT.